This T cell receptor beta chain stems from a study of control samples from healthy donors and cancer patients. This table comes from immunoSEQ multiplex PCR, and its TCRdb copy is limited to in-frame clones, with some not included. The data show 130,000 or so clones, about nine tenths seen once. The CDR3 spans 15 residues. Germline V CDR1 and CDR2: LNHDA, SQIVND (reference sequence). V was clipped by 4 bases and J by 5 bases; unmatched bases: 7. This chain connects TRBV19 to TRBJ2-5, with 10 bases aligning to TRBD2. Sequences were obtained from blood. The sequence was collected from a man in his late teens or twenties in good health. The CDR3 spells CASSTGTSEGETQYF. The CDR3 coding sequence is TGTGCCAGTAGTACCGGGACTAGCGAGGGCGAGACCCAGTACTTC.